This T cell receptor beta chain was sequenced in a study of cytomegalovirus exposure and HLA in healthy donors. Across the whole study: Of over 300 genotyped donors, 65% to 85% clustered with self-reported Caucasian donors.

V shed 4 bases and J shed 11 bases, with 21 bases lying between them. The CDR3 consists of 14 residues. Germline CDR1 reads SGHRS; CDR2 reads YFSETQ. The PCR was carried out with 60 Vbeta primers and 13 Jbeta primers. The repertoire was sequenced with immunoSEQ multiplex PCR; TCRdb's copy has only in-frame clones and lacks some. The table has about 150,000 clones, under 90% seen once. Study observations and caveats: Productive rates of about 90% or about 30% were seen for most TCR beta V segments in an earlier analysis.

Comment on this clone: What it binds is unknown.

This TCR was recovered from a young man in good health and CMV-seronegative. This rearrangement joins TRBV5-1 to TRBJ1-1; a weak D match, TRBD1 (6 bases). Sequencing used PBMCs. In nucleotides, the CDR3 is TGCGCCAGCAGCCCCGGGACACCTTCCACCCGGGCTTTCTTT. Protein sequence: CASSPGTPSTRAFF.